This T cell receptor beta chain appears in the sequencing data of a study of breast tumors, draining lymph nodes, adjacent tissues. Notes on the study in general: Luminal-like breast cancer showed significantly higher tumor–nontumor repertoire similarity than basal-like.

As concerns this clonotype: Its antigen is unidentified.

There are 15 residues in the CDR3. Germline V gene lookup returns CDR1 MNHEY and CDR2 SVGAGI. Trimming removed 5 bases from V and 6 bases from J; junction bases left unmatched: 10. Samples came from axillary lymph nodes draining the breast cancer. TCRdb ran MiXCR on the multiplex PCR reads and lists one entry per CDR3 protein. The table records over 150,000 distinct CDR3 sequences, around a third of them present only once. The TCR was taken from a female donor with breast cancer. Some clones in this sample may be carry-over from other donors' samples. The V and J genes are TRBV6-5 and TRBJ2-7, with 10 positions matching TRBD2. The sequencing sample was made of axillary lymph node tissue. The CDR3 sequence: CASSRGTSEVFEQYF. CDR3 coding DNA: TGTGCCAGCAGTCGGGGGACTAGCGAAGTGTTCGAGCAGTACTTC.